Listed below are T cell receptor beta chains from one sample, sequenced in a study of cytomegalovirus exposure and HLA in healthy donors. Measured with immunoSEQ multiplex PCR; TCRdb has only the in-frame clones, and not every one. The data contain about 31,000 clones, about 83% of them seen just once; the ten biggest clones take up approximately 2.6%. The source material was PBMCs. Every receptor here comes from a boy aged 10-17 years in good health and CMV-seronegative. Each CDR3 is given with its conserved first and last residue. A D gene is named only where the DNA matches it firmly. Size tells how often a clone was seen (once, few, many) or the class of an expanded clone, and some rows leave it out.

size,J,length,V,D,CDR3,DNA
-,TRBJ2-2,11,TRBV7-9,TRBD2,CASSLGTRPQF,TGTGCCAGCAGCTTAGGGACTAGACCCCAATTT
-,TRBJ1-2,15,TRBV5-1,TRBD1,CASSYRTGGTYGYTF,TGCGCCAGCAGCTACCGGACAGGGGGCACCTATGGCTACACCTTC
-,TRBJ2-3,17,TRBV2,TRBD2,CASSSVLGAGYTDTQYF,TGTGCCAGCAGCTCCGTCCTCGGAGCGGGGTACACAGATACGCAGTATTTT
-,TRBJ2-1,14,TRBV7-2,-,CASSSGPRYNEQFF,TGTGCCAGCAGCTCAGGTCCCAGGTACAATGAGCAGTTCTTC
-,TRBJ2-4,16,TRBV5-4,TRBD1,CASSLEQGASGNIQYF,TGTGCCAGCAGCTTGGAACAGGGGGCATCCGGCAACATTCAGTACTTC
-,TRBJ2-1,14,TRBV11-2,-,CASSTRLAYNEQFF,TGTGCCAGCAGCACACGACTAGCCTACAATGAGCAGTTCTTC
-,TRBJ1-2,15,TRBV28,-,CASSLSGDEVFGYTF,TGTGCCAGCAGTTTATCCGGGGATGAAGTTTTTGGCTACACCTTC
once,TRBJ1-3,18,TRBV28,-,CASSLIQLSGPPGNTIYF,TGTGCCAGCAGTTTAATACAGTTATCAGGGCCACCCGGAAACACCATATATTTT
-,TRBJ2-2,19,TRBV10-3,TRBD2,CAISESSSGVKLNTGELFF,TGTGCCATCAGTGAGTCTTCGAGCGGGGTCAAACTGAACACCGGGGAGCTGTTTTTT
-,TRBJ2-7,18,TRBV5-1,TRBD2,CASSFNSGGQTVSYEQYF,TGCGCCAGCAGCTTTAATAGCGGGGGTCAAACCGTTTCCTACGAGCAGTACTTC
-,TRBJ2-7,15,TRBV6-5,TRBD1,CASSRGDRGVYEQYF,TGTGCCAGCAGTCGGGGGGACAGGGGGGTCTACGAGCAGTACTTC
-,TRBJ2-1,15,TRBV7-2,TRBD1,CASSLTPTGGYEQFF,TGTGCCAGCAGCTTAACCCCGACAGGGGGGTACGAGCAGTTCTTC
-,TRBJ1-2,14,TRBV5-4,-,CASSLLNPSGGYTF,TGTGCCAGCAGCCTTTTGAACCCCAGCGGCGGCTACACCTTC
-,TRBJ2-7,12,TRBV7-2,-,CASSLLDLEQYF,TGTGCCAGCAGCTTACTAGACCTCGAGCAGTACTTC
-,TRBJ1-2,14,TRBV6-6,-,CASSYSLDGGGYTF,TGTGCCAGCAGTTACTCCTTGGATGGAGGTGGCTACACCTTC
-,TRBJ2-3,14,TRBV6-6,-,CASKKWADTDTQYF,TGTGCCAGCAAAAAATGGGCAGACACAGATACGCAGTATTTT
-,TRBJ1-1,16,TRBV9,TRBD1,CASSVGTGAINTEAFF,TGTGCCAGCAGCGTAGGAACAGGGGCAATCAACACTGAAGCTTTCTTT
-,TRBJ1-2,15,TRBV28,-,CASSSPKTETWLYTF,TGTGCCAGCAGTTCCCCAAAGACGGAGACTTGGTTGTACACCTTC
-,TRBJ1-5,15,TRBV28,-,CASSLEGVGNQPQHF,TGTGCCAGCAGTTTGGAGGGCGTGGGCAATCAGCCCCAGCATTTT
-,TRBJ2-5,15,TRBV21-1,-,CASSPQGSRVWEQYF,TGTGCCAGCAGCCCACAGGGGTCGCGGGTCTGGGAGCAGTACTTC
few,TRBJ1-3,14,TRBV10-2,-,CASSVRGSGNTIYF,TGCGCCAGCAGTGTCCGGGGCTCTGGAAACACCATATATTTT
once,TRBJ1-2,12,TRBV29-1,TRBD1,CSVGETGGIYTF,TGCAGCGTAGGGGAGACAGGGGGGATCTACACCTTC
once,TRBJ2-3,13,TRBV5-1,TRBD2,CASSRGAGDTQYF,TGCGCCAGCTCGCGGGGGGCGGGAGATACGCAGTATTTT
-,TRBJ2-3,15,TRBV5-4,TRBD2,CASSLMSGGPDTQYF,TGTGCCAGCAGCTTGATGTCGGGGGGACCAGATACGCAGTATTTT
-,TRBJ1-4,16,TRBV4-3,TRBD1,CASSQATGGLNEKLFF,TGCGCCAGCAGCCAAGCAACAGGGGGCCTTAATGAAAAACTGTTTTTT
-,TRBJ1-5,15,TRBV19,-,CASSIGQDFSRPQHF,TGTGCCAGTAGTATCGGTCAGGATTTTTCTCGGCCCCAGCATTTT
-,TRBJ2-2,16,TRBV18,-,CASSPPTGTNTGELFF,TGTGCCAGCTCACCCCCGACCGGGACGAACACCGGGGAGCTGTTTTTT
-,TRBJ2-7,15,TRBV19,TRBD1,CASSPGTGGSYEQYF,TGTGCCAGTAGTCCCGGGACAGGGGGCTCCTACGAGCAGTACTTC
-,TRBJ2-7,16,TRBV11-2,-,CASSLGPRASVYEQYF,TGTGCCAGCAGCTTAGGACCCAGGGCTTCAGTTTACGAGCAGTACTTC
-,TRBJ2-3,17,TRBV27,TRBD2,CASSGPSGGPVTDTQYF,TGTGCCAGCAGTGGCCCTAGCGGGGGGCCCGTTACAGATACGCAGTATTTT
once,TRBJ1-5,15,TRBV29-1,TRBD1,CSVGWGTGVRQPQHF,TGCAGCGTTGGATGGGGGACAGGGGTTCGACAGCCCCAGCATTTT
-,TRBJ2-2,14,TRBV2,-,CANSQGRYTGELFF,TGTGCCAACTCACAGGGGAGGTACACCGGGGAGCTGTTTTTT
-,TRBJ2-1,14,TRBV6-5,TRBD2,CASSYSTAGVEQFF,TGTGCCAGCAGTTACTCGACAGCGGGGGTCGAGCAGTTCTTC
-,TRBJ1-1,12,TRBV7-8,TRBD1,CASSLTRTGAFF,TGTGCCAGCAGCCTTACGAGGACAGGAGCTTTCTTT
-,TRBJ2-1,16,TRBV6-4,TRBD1,CASSDSTGGGYNEQFF,TGTGCCAGCAGTGACTCGACAGGGGGCGGCTACAATGAGCAGTTCTTC
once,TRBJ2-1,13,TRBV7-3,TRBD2,CASSSGTSNEQFF,TGTGCCAGCAGCTCCGGGACTAGCAATGAGCAGTTCTTC
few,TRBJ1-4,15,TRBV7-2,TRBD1,CASSLVGTVGEKLFF,TGTGCCAGCAGCTTAGTTGGGACAGTCGGTGAAAAACTGTTTTTT
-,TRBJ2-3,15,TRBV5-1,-,CASSWKGVSTDTQYF,TGCGCCAGCAGTTGGAAGGGAGTAAGCACAGATACGCAGTATTTT
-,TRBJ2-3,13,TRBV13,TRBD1,CASSIGTGDTQYF,TGTGCCAGCAGCATAGGGACAGGGGATACGCAGTATTTT
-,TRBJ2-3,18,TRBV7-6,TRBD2,CASSLRLAGGYLTDTQYF,TGTGCCAGCAGCTTAAGACTAGCGGGGGGATATCTCACAGATACGCAGTATTTT
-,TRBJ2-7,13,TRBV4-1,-,CASSHITEPSRSF,TGCGCCAGCAGCCATATAACAGAGCCCTCGAGAAGCTTC
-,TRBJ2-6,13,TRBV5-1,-,CASSESGANVLTF,TGCGCCAGCAGTGAGTCTGGGGCCAACGTCCTGACTTTC
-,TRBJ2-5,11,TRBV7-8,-,CASSSGQTQYF,TGTGCCAGCAGCTCAGGTCAGACCCAGTACTTC
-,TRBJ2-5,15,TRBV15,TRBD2,CATAPNRGGIETQYF,TGTGCCACCGCTCCAAATCGGGGGGGTATCGAGACCCAGTACTTC
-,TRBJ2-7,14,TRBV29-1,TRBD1,CSVVRRGSSYEQYF,TGCAGCGTTGTCCGCAGGGGGTCCTCCTACGAGCAGTACTTC